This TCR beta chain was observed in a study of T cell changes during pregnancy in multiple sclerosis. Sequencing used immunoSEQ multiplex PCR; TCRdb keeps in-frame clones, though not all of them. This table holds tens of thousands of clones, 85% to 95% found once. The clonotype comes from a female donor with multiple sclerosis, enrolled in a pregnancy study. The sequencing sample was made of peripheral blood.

The CDR3 coding sequence is TGTGCCATCGGCCCTAGCGGGAGGGATGAGCAGTTCTTC. Its translation: CAIGPSGRDEQFF. The rearrangement uses TRBV10-3 and TRBJ2-1; 12 bases are a match to TRBD2. The CDR3 covers 13 residues. From germline, CDR1 is ENHRY and CDR2 SYGVKD. V gave up 8 bases and J gave up 8 bases; unmatched junction bases: 4.